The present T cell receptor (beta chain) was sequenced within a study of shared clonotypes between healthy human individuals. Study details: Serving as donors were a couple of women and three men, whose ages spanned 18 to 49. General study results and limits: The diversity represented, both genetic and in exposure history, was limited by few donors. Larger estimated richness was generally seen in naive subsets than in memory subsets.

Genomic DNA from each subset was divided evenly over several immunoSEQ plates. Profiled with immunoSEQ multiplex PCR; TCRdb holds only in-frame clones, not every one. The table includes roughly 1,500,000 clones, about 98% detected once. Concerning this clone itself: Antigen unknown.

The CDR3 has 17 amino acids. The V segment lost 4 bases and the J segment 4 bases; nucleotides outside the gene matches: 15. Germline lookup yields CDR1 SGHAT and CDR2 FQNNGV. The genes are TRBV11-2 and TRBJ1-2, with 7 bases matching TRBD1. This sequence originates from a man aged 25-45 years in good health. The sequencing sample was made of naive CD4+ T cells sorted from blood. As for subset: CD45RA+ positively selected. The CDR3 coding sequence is TGTGCCAGCAGCTCCTCGAAGACAGGGAGCTTGGTCTATGGCTACACCTTC. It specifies CASSSSKTGSLVYGYTF.